This T cell receptor beta chain was observed in a study of T cells in Graves' hyperthyroidism and ophthalmopathy. Diagnoses used clinical symptoms, serum thyroxine and TRAb, thyroid ultrasound and orbital computed tomography. Blood sampling occurred at first hyperthyroidism diagnosis, ahead of any ophthalmopathy symptoms. TCR beta CDR3 regions were amplified from RNA. During a first-round RT-PCR of the TCR CDR3, the HTBI primer set was used. TCRdb reprocessed the multiplex PCR reads with MiXCR, giving one entry per CDR3 protein. The table records approximately 720,000 distinct CDR3 sequences, 15% to 20% of them present only once. This CDR3 is built from 16 residues. CDR1 is SGHRS, CDR2 YFSETQ, per germline. The V end lost 4 bases, the J end lost 0 bases, and 13 bases lay between the germline ends. Study findings and constraints: Most clonotypes expanded in thyroid above 0.001 were likewise present in blood.

This clonotype came up once. The antigen is undetermined. It may be a read error: a sequence one base away is much more abundant. Sequencing input: blood. The J gene is TRBJ2-2, the V gene TRBV5-1; D unclear. This clonotype originated in a woman in her forties or fifties with Graves' hyperthyroidism that later progressed to Graves' ophthalmopathy. This CDR3 is CASSLSNRANTGELFF. The CDR3 coding sequence is TGCGCCAGCAGCCTATCAAACAGAGCGAACACCGGGGAGCTGTTTTTT.